This T cell receptor beta chain was recovered during a study of shared clonotypes between healthy human individuals. For the study at large: CD8 memory received one plate per donor, CD8 naive two, CD4 memory three and CD4 naive three.

Terminally differentiated effector memory CD45RA+ cells were excluded from the naive CD8 cells, which were CD45RO-negative and positively selected for CCR7. HIV-negative, healthy adults without recent acute infections or vaccinations were the donors. As regards this clone: Its antigen is unknown.

Findings and caveats of the study: Memory subsets had estimated richness that was generally smaller than that of naive subsets.

Sequenced by immunoSEQ multiplex PCR; TCRdb stores in-frame clones only, minus some. The profile shows approximately 2,000,000 clones, just under 95% of them singletons. This CDR3 is 14 amino acids long. Trimming cost V 3 bases and J 6 bases, with 14 bases left between them. CDR1 MRHNA and CDR2 SNTAGT come from the germline V gene. Sequencing was done on a sample of naive CD8+ T cells from PBMCs. This TCR derives from a man aged 18 to 30 in good health. Some clones in this sample may be carry-over from other donors' samples. The V gene is TRBV6-4, the J gene TRBJ1-1; TRBD1 is a possible D gene (6 bases). CDR3 loop: CASSENQGNPEAFF. The CDR3, as DNA: TGTGCCAGCAGTGAAAACCAGGGGAATCCTGAAGCTTTCTTT.